This TCR beta chain was sequenced for a study of T cell repertoires in cytomegalovirus infection. Regarding the study as a whole: HLA-C-restricted CMV-specific TCR beta clonotypes prevailed in the ex vivo response.

A single record per CDR3 protein comes from TCRdb applying MiXCR to the reads. The sample has about 360,000 distinct CDR3 sequences; around 18% are singletons. This clonotype was detected ten times or more. Its antigen is not known. The receptor comes from a human donor in good health (CMV status not recorded). Some clones in this sample may be carry-over from other donors' samples. Sequenced sample: PBMCs.

For the CDR3, the DNA is TGTGCCAGCAGCTTATGGAGCGGGGGAGACAATGAGCAGTTCTTC. Translated: CASSLWSGGDNEQFF. The chain employs TRBV7-6 and TRBJ2-1; 8 positions match TRBD2. The V gene's germline CDR1 is SGHVS and CDR2 FNYEAQ. The V segment lost 2 bases and the J segment 5 bases; nucleotides outside the gene matches: 5. CDR3 length: 15 amino acids.